Included here is one T cell receptor (beta chain) sequence, with context. Its antigen is as yet unknown. The J segment lost 2 bases and the V segment lost 0 bases, leaving 1 base of the junction unmatched. Germline loops: CDR1 SGHTA, CDR2 FQGTGA. The CDR3 length is 16 residues. This sample is part of a study of vaccination effects on CD4 cells after COVID-19. Study background: As their vaccination, participants received two doses of either BNT162b2 or mRNA-1273.

TCRdb's table, derived via immunoSEQ multiplex PCR, lists solely in-frame clones and lacks some. Here the sample spans under 75,000 clones, roughly 80% being singletons. Antigen-specific CD4+ T cells were first expanded with viral peptide pools by the ViraFEST assay and only then sequenced. Following a roughly 10-day culture, CD4+ T cells were purified. Having tested negative for nucleocapsid antibodies, the vaccine recipients showed no prior SARS-CoV-2 infection. The study, taken as a whole, reports: In vaccinees who were healthy, merely 1 out of 255 vaccine-induced clones cross-reacted with common cold coronaviruses. Late after vaccination, infection- and vaccine-induced clones showed marked clonal contraction.

Sequenced here: CD4+ T cells from PBMCs cultured with SARS-CoV-2 spike peptides, sampled before COVID-19 vaccination. This TCR came from a human donor who received a COVID-19 vaccine. The V gene is TRBV7-3, the J gene TRBJ2-5; 12 nucleotides match TRBD2. The CDR3 loop is CASSLTGTSGQETQYF. CDR3 coding DNA: TGTGCCAGCAGCTTAACGGGGACTAGCGGGCAAGAGACCCAGTACTTC.